The 5 T cell receptor beta chains reported below all come from one sample, sequenced in a study of blood T cell repertoires in COVID-19 (dated by TCRdb to the early 2020s). Library method: the immunoSEQ multiplex PCR assay. The immuneACCESS repertoire file appears here via TCRdb, limited to in-frame rearrangements. These files lack a portion of the clones; in checked studies, under half of the deficit traces to unresolved V genes, and the cause of the others is not known. A total of about 320,000 clones appear in this sample, roughly nine tenths of them only once. The top ten clones comprise about 4% of the sample. Material for sequencing was PBMCs or T cells enriched from blood (not recorded which). Every receptor here comes from a woman aged 25 to 45 who had been exposed to COVID-19.

This chain links TRBV7-9 with TRBJ2-1; tentative D call: TRBD1 (6 bases). CDR3 length: 14 residues. Germline V gene data show CDR1 as SEHNR and CDR2 as FQNEAQ (reference sequence). V dropped 11 bases and J dropped 4 bases, with 18 bases sitting between them. The CDR3 protein is CASLHGGAYNEQFF. In DNA, the CDR3 is TGTGCCTCACTGCATGGGGGCGCGTACAATGAGCAGTTCTTC.

The J gene is TRBJ2-1, the V gene TRBV2, with D unclear. Per the germline V gene, CDR1 is SNHLY and CDR2 is FYNNEI. V gave up 5 bases and J gave up 2 bases, with 16 bases separating them. The CDR3 totals 16 residues. This chain's CDR3 is CASSPRLTGTYNEQFF. CDR3 bases: TGTGCCAGCAGTCCTCGACTTACCGGTACCTACAATGAGCAGTTCTTC.

With respect to this clone: The same CDR3 also results from other DNA sequences found in this sample. The CDR3 sequence: CASSLAGTNYGYTF. The DNA for the CDR3 is TGCGCCAGCAGCTTGGCCGGGACTAACTATGGCTACACCTTC. The V call is TRBV5-1, the J call TRBJ1-2; D is uncertain. CDR3 length: 14 residues. V was cut by 0 bases and J by 0 bases, with 6 bases left in between. The V gene's germline CDR1 is SGHRS and CDR2 YFSETQ.

The chain employs TRBV7-9 and TRBJ2-3; 9 nucleotides align to TRBD2. The germline CDR1 and CDR2 sequences are SEHNR and FQNEAQ (reference sequence). The CDR3 contains 15 residues. With 8 bases clipped from V and 3 bases from J, the junction kept 9 bases outside the gene matches. CDR3 nucleotide sequence: TGTGCCAGCGCCCGCGGGGGGGCTAGGACAGATACGCAGTATTTT. Translated: CASARGGARTDTQYF.

The sample holds one count of this clone. The CDR3 reads CSVETDLSYEQYF. The CDR3, as DNA: TGCAGCGTTGAGACAGACCTTTCCTACGAGCAGTACTTC. The gene calls are TRBV29-1 and TRBJ2-7; D is possibly TRBD1 (5 bases). This CDR3 is built from 13 residues. Germline V lookup: CDR1 SQVTM, CDR2 ANQGSEA. V was clipped by 3 bases and J by 1 base, with 10 bases between them.